This TCR beta chain was sequenced during a study of PD-1 blockade in classical Hodgkin lymphoma. Study context: It was nivolumab at 3 mg/kg, given intravenously every 2 weeks, that patients received.

Exposure to brentuximab vedotin varied, and each patient had relapsed following autologous stem cell transplantation. V lost 3 bases to trimming and J lost 3 bases, with 11 bases between them. From germline, CDR1 is LGHNA and CDR2 YNFKEQ. The CDR3 runs 14 residues. Repertoires were generated with immunoSEQ multiplex PCR, while TCRdb's copy carries only in-frame clones and drops some. This table has roughly 10,000 clones, approximately 72% appearing once. General study points: No one has yet defined what causes the repertoire differences, which may be disease activity or prior therapy. Complete responders matched newly diagnosed patients in baseline diversity. Only CD4+ TCR diversity, not CD8+, had risen significantly by C4D1.

In this sample, this clone turned up a few times. Antigen: not known. This chain connects TRBV4-2 to TRBJ1-2; TRBD1 is a possible D gene (5 bases). Sample: peripheral blood mononuclear cells (PBMCs), taken at baseline. This clonotype was sampled from a human donor with classical Hodgkin lymphoma. The CDR3 nucleotides are TGTGCCAGCAGCCAGGCCGGGGGGTACTATGGCTACACCTTC. Encoded protein: CASSQAGGYYGYTF.